The 10 T cell receptor beta chains presented below share a single source sample, sequenced in a study of identical twins. TCRdb called the 5' RACE reads again in MiXCR, with one record for every CDR3 protein. The sample shows some 570,000 distinct CDR3 sequences, under 25% of them seen only once. These same data were also listed under a study on yellow fever vaccine responses in identical twins.

The specimen was CD4+ T cells sorted from blood. These TCRs come from a woman between 18 and 29 years old in good health.

The J gene is TRBJ2-5, the V gene TRBV27, with D possibly matching TRBD2 (5 bases). Germline CDR1 reads MNHEY; CDR2 reads SMNVEV (reference sequence). Trimming removed 6 bases at V and 5 bases at J, with 10 bases between. CDR3 size: 12 residues. The CDR3 reads CASRAGAETQYF. CDR3 DNA: TGTGCCAGCAGGGCGGGCGCGGAGACCCAGTACTTC.

The V gene is TRBV10-3, the J gene TRBJ2-7; no definite D call. Trimming removed 1 base from V and 0 bases from J, with 7 bases in between. Germline CDR1 ENHRY, CDR2 SYGVKD. The CDR3 covers 14 residues. For the CDR3, the DNA is TGTGCCATCAGTGAGTGGGTCTCCTCCTACGAGCAGTACTTC. It encodes CAISEWVSSYEQYF.

Only a few counts were recorded for this clonotype. The rearrangement uses TRBV6-1 and TRBJ2-4; tentative D call: TRBD2 (6 bases). The CDR3 is made up of 15 amino acids. V lost 6 bases, J lost 6 bases, and 18 bases lay in between. Germline-derived CDR1 and CDR2 are MNHNS and SASEGT. DNA of the CDR3: TGTGCCAGCAGAACACGGGAGTTCCCGGTAAACATTCAGTACTTC. It specifies CASRTREFPVNIQYF.

This chain uses TRBV11-1 with TRBJ2-2; 11 bases fit TRBD1. The V gene end was trimmed by 0 bases and the J gene end by 0 bases; junction bases not matched to a gene: 15. The CDR3 consists of 22 residues. CDR1 and CDR2 from the germline V gene are SGHAT and FQDESV (reference sequence). The CDR3 DNA reads TGTGCCAGCAGCTTAGCGCTCCACCGGGACAGGGGGTCACCTACGAACACCGGGGAGCTGTTTTTT. It encodes CASSLALHRDRGSPTNTGELFF.

Here the CDR3 reads CASTGGQGSDTQYF. CDR3 sequence (DNA): TGCGCCAGCACCGGGGGACAGGGGTCAGATACGCAGTATTTT. The chain employs TRBV5-1 and TRBJ2-3; TRBD1 agrees at 10 bases. V was pared by 6 bases and J by 4 bases, with 5 bases of the junction left unmatched. Germline CDR1 and CDR2: SGHRS and YFSETQ. This CDR3 region has 14 residues. The variable domain in full, with the rest retrieved from reference TRBV5-1 and TRBJ2-3, is KAGVTQTPRYLIKTRGQQVTLSCSPISGHRSVSWYQQTPGQGLQFLFEYFSETQRNKGNFPGRFSGRQFSNSRSEMNVSTLELGDSALYLCASTGGQGSDTQYFGPGTRLTVL.

For the CDR3, the DNA is TGCAGCGTCCACCGGGACCGAAGACAAGAGACCCAGTACTTC. Encoded protein: CSVHRDRRQETQYF. V gene TRBV29-1 combines with J gene TRBJ2-5; either TRBD1 or TRBD2 may fit D (5 bases each). The V and J ends lost 6 bases and 2 bases respectively, with 16 bases between them. The V gene's germline CDR1 is SQVTM and CDR2 ANQGSEA. This CDR3 has 14 residues.

This clonotype has at least ten counts. The chain joins TRBV12-3 or TRBV12-4 to TRBJ2-2; D is unresolved. CDR3 length equals 12 residues. V was trimmed by 5 bases and J by 6 bases, leaving 7 bases between them. The CDR3, as DNA: TGTGCCAGCAGTAAACGTCCCGGGGAGCTGTTTTTT. This encodes CASSKRPGELFF.

The chain carries TRBV5-1 and TRBJ2-7; D gene ambiguous. CDR1 is SGHRS, CDR2 YFSETQ, per germline. This CDR3 region has 11 residues. Between the trimmed V and J ends, which lost 4 bases and 3 bases, there was a span of 5 bases. This chain's CDR3 is CASSGYYEQYF. The CDR3 coding sequence is TGCGCCAGCAGCGGGTACTACGAGCAGTACTTC.

V usage is TRBV28 and J usage is TRBJ2-2; 7 bases map to TRBD1. The CDR3 has 13 residues. Germline loops: CDR1 MDHEN, CDR2 SYDVKM. The trim removed 8 bases at V and 5 bases at J, leaving 5 bases unmatched. CDR3 protein: CASFRGWTGELFF. The CDR3 DNA sequence: TGTGCCAGCTTCAGGGGGTGGACCGGGGAGCTGTTTTTT.

This chain connects TRBV6-1 to TRBJ2-7; D gene unclear. Germline CDR1 MNHNS, CDR2 SASEGT. V gave up 2 bases and J gave up 0 bases, with 2 bases separating them. This CDR3 spans 12 amino acids. The CDR3 DNA sequence: TGTGCCAGCAGTGAACACTCCTACGAGCAGTACGTC. Translating gives CASSEHSYEQYV.